Below are 14 T cell receptor beta chains sequenced from a single sample in a study of vaccination effects on CD4 cells after COVID-19. Clones were read by immunoSEQ multiplex PCR, and TCRdb kept only the in-frame ones, dropping some. The data show some 70,000 clones, 75% to 85% seen once. What these receptors recognize is not known. Prior to sequencing, the ViraFEST assay stimulated PBMC with viral peptide pools, which expanded the antigen-specific CD4+ T cells. Investigators separated out CD4+ T cells once around 11 days of culture had passed. None of these healthy vaccinees had been infected with SARS-CoV-2 before vaccination. This material consisted of CD4+ T cells from PBMCs cultured with SARS-CoV-2 spike peptides, taken before COVID-19 vaccination. These receptors all come from a human donor who received a COVID-19 vaccine.

This chain joins TRBV29-1 and TRBJ2-2; D is unresolved. Trimming took off 6 bases at V and 6 bases at J, with 17 bases between the two ends. Looked up from germline, CDR1 is SQVTM and CDR2 is ANQGSEA. The CDR3 sequence is 14 residues long. CDR3 in DNA: TGCAGCGTAGCCTTAGGGATTCTAGCCGGGGAGCTGTTTTTT. It translates to CSVALGILAGELFF.

This sequence joins TRBV11-2 and TRBJ2-7; TRBD2 is a possible D gene (5 bases). In germline, CDR1 is SGHAT, CDR2 FQNNGV. This CDR3 has 13 residues. Deletions cut 1 base from V and 3 bases from J, with 7 bases between. The CDR3, as DNA: TGTGCCAGCAGCTTAGTTGAGGGCTACGAGCAGTACGTC. Translated, it gives CASSLVEGYEQYV.

The DNA for the CDR3 is TGTGCCAGCAGCTTATCGGGACTAGTGGCAGATACGCAGTATTTT. Translating gives CASSLSGLVADTQYF. The genes are TRBV7-2 and TRBJ2-3; 8 bases agree with TRBD2. With V trimmed by 2 bases and J by 4 bases, 5 bases remained unmatched. The CDR3 is 15 residues long. Germline CDR1 SGHTA, CDR2 FQGNSA.

CDR3 sequence: CASREGGLNTGELFF. CDR3 in DNA: TGCGCCAGCAGAGAGGGGGGCCTTAACACCGGGGAGCTGTTTTTT. The genes are TRBV5-1 and TRBJ2-2; either TRBD1 or TRBD2 may fit D (6 bases each). The CDR3 spans 15 residues. V was cut by 5 bases and J by 2 bases, with 13 bases left in between. Germline values: CDR1 SGHRS, CDR2 YFSETQ.

This clone was picked up a small number of times. V gene TRBV7-2 combines with J gene TRBJ1-6, with D tentatively TRBD1 (6 bases). In germline, CDR1 is SGHTA, CDR2 FQGNSA. CDR3 length: 17 amino acids. The V and J ends lost 1 base and 4 bases respectively, with 14 bases between them. The CDR3 region is CASSLVSGTMYNSPLHF. CDR3 bases: TGTGCCAGCAGCTTAGTGTCCGGGACAATGTATAATTCACCCCTCCACTTT. The variable domain in full, with the rest retrieved from reference TRBV7-2 and TRBJ1-6, is GAGVSQSPSNKVTEKGKDVELRCDPISGHTALYWYRQSLGQGLEFLIYFQGNSAPDKSGLPSDRFSAERTGGSVSTLTIQRTQQEDSAVYLCASSLVSGTMYNSPLHFGNGTRLTVT.

CDR3 in DNA: TGTGCCAGAAGCCGAAGGTACACAGATACGCAGTATTTT. Translation gives CARSRRYTDTQYF. V and J are TRBV7-5 and TRBJ2-3. TRBV7-5 is designated a pseudogene. CDR3 length: 13 residues.

This clone was counted a single time. The chain couples TRBV9 to TRBJ2-5, with D perhaps matching TRBD1 or TRBD2 (5 bases each). V was shortened by 0 bases and J by 5 bases, with 11 bases between the two germline ends. Per the germline V gene, CDR1 is SGDLS and CDR2 is YYNGEE. The CDR3 sequence is 14 residues long. The CDR3 sequence: CASSVDGASETQYF. CDR3 bases: TGTGCCAGCAGCGTAGACGGGGCTTCGGAGACCCAGTACTTC.

V and J are TRBV28 and TRBJ1-6; the D gene is possibly TRBD1 (5 bases). Per germline, CDR1 MDHEN and CDR2 SYDVKM. CDR3 length: 17 residues. Trimming removed 4 bases at V and 4 bases at J, with 17 bases between. The CDR3 coding sequence is TGTGCCAGCAGTTCTAAGGGGCCAGGCCATTATAATTCACCCCTCCACTTT. Its protein product is CASSSKGPGHYNSPLHF.

V is TRBV19 and J is TRBJ2-3; unclear D gene. This CDR3 has 9 amino acids. Germline V lookup: CDR1 LNHDA, CDR2 SQIVND (reference sequence). V gave up 9 bases and J gave up 7 bases, with 5 bases separating them. As DNA, the CDR3 is TGTGCCAGCCGTTATACGCAGTATTTT. It encodes CASRYTQYF.

The chain joins TRBV7-3 to TRBJ2-6, with a tentative D call TRBD1 (6 bases). The CDR3 loop spans 14 amino acids. The V gene lost 5 bases and the J gene lost 1 base, with 6 bases spanning the gap. CDR1 SGHTA and CDR2 FQGTGA come from the germline V gene. The CDR3 loop reads CASSTGSGANVLTF. The CDR3 bases are TGTGCCAGCAGCACAGGGTCTGGGGCCAACGTCCTGACTTTC. Combining the CDR3 with reference TRBV7-3 and TRBJ2-6 gives the whole variable domain GAGVSQTPSNKVTEKGKYVELRCDPISGHTALYWYRQSLGQGPEFLIYFQGTGAADDSGLPNDRFFAVRPEGSVSTLKIQRTERGDSAVYLCASSTGSGANVLTFGAGSRLTVL.

This chain uses TRBV5-1 with TRBJ1-1; D possibly corresponds to TRBD1 (6 bases). The germline CDR1 and CDR2 sequences are SGHRS and YFSETQ. The CDR3 consists of 13 residues. Trimming stripped 3 bases from V and 0 bases from J, with 6 bases between. The CDR3 DNA follows: TGCGCCAGCAGCTGGACAGTGAACACTGAAGCTTTCTTT. It translates to CASSWTVNTEAFF.

The chain combines TRBV9 with TRBJ1-1; D perhaps matches TRBD1 (5 bases). The CDR3 contains 13 residues. V was pared by 2 bases and J by 1 base, with 6 bases between. CDR1 and CDR2 from the germline V gene are SGDLS and YYNGEE. In DNA, the CDR3 is TGTGCCAGCAGCGTGACAGCGAACACTGAAGCTTTCTTT. It is translated as CASSVTANTEAFF. Variable domain in full (rest from reference TRBV9 and TRBJ1-1): DSGVTQTPKHLITATGQRVTLRCSPRSGDLSVYWYQQSLDQGLQFLIQYYNGEERAKGNILERFSAQQFPDLHSELNLSSLELGDSALYFCASSVTANTEAFFGQGTRLTVV.

This clone was detected a few times. V usage is TRBV9 and J usage is TRBJ1-2; 8 positions match TRBD1. Germline CDR1 and CDR2: SGDLS and YYNGEE. The V gene end was trimmed by 4 bases and the J gene end by 9 bases; junction bases not matched to a gene: 8. The CDR3 is 13 amino acids. The CDR3, as DNA: TGTGCCAGCAGCACACAGACAGGGGTTAGCTACACCTTC. It is translated as CASSTQTGVSYTF.

This chain uses TRBV5-1 with TRBJ2-3; D is possibly TRBD1 (6 bases). There are 15 residues in the CDR3. Trimming cost V 1 base and J 3 bases, with 12 bases left between them. Germline values: CDR1 SGHRS, CDR2 YFSETQ. The chain's CDR3 is CASSLRVRGTDTQYF. CDR3 in DNA: TGCGCCAGCAGCTTGAGGGTCAGGGGAACAGATACGCAGTATTTT.